This T cell receptor beta chain was captured by sequencing in a study of blood T cells in healthy people across ages. A J-beta primer mix and a sample-barcoded 5' primer were used in a second PCR of about 7 to 12 cycles. From the 5' RACE reads, TCRdb called clonotypes with MiXCR, one entry per CDR3 protein. This repertoire shows 750,000 to 950,000 distinct CDR3 sequences, about 55% found once; its top ten account for 40% to 50%. Trimming removed 4 bases at V and 2 bases at J, with 22 bases between. This CDR3 region has 18 residues. CDR1 is LGHNA, CDR2 YNFKEQ, per germline. The receptor was isolated from a man older than 75 in good health. This chain connects TRBV4-2 to TRBJ2-3, with a tentative D call TRBD2 (7 bases). The specimen sequenced was blood. The CDR3 region has the DNA TGTGCCAGCAGCCTCTCAAGGGGGGGGACTGCCGACACAGATACGCAGTATTTT. It translates to CASSLSRGGTADTDTQYF.